The text below deals with one T cell receptor (beta chain). Time point given: cycle 4 day 1 (C4D1), after 5 to 7 weeks of nivolumab. Patients all relapsed after autologous stem cell transplantation, and there was variation in brentuximab vedotin exposure. The data were obtained in a study of PD-1 blockade in classical Hodgkin lymphoma. The CDR3 runs to 17 residues. Germline V lookup: CDR1 SGHNT, CDR2 YENEEA. The ends were cut back, 5 bases at V and 0 bases at J, with 14 bases in the middle. Here immunoSEQ multiplex PCR was the method, and the copy in TCRdb shows in-frame clones only, minus some. The table shows about 20,000 clones, with 76% occurring only once.

The chain links TRBV11-3 to TRBJ2-6; tentative D call: TRBD2 (5 bases). This clonotype was sampled from a human donor with classical Hodgkin lymphoma. Specimen: peripheral blood mononuclear cells (PBMCs), collected before the fourth cycle of nivolumab. DNA for the CDR3: TGTGCCAGCAGCGTTGTTGGGAGCTTCTCTGGGGCCAACGTCCTGACTTTC. Residues: CASSVVGSFSGANVLTF.